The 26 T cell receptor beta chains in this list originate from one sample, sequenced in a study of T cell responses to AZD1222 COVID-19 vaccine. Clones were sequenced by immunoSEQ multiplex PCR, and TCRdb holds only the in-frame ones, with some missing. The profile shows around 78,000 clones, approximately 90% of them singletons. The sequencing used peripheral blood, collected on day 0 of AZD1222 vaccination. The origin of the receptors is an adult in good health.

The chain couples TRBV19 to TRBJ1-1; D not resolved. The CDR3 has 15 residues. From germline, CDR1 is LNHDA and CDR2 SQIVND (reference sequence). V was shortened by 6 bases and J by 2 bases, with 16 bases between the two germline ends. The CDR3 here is CASRGFPARNTEAFF. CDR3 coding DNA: TGTGCCAGTAGGGGTTTCCCGGCGCGAAACACTGAAGCTTTCTTT. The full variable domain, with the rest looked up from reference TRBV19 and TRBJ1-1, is DGGITQSPKYLFRKEGQNVTLSCEQNLNHDAMYWYRQDPGQGLRLIYYSQIVNDFQKGDIAEGYSVSREKKESFPLTVTSAQKNPTAFYLCASRGFPARNTEAFFGQGTRLTVV.

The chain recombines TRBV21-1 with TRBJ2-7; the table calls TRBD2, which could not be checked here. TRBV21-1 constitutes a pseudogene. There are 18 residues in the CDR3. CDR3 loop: CASSKKGEGGSRAYEQYF. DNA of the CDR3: TGTGCCAGCAGCAAAAAAGGGGAGGGAGGGAGTAGAGCCTACGAGCAGTACTTC.

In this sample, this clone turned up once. This CDR3 reads CASSYSRSRSGANVLTF. For the CDR3, the DNA is TGTGCCAGCAGTTACTCCCGAAGCAGGTCTGGGGCCAACGTCCTGACTTTC. The rearrangement joins TRBV6-2 or TRBV6-3 to TRBJ2-6; D not resolved. V was cut by 0 bases and J by 1 base, with 10 bases left in between. Germline V CDR1 and CDR2: MNHEY, SVGEGT. The CDR3 spans 17 residues.

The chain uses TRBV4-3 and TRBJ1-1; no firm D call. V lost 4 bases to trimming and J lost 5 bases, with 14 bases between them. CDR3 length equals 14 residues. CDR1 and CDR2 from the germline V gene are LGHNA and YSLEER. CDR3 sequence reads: CASSLIRDRTEAFF. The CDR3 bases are TGCGCCAGCAGCCTCATAAGAGATAGAACTGAAGCTTTCTTT.

The CDR3 nucleotides are TGTGCCAGCAGTTTGGACCGCACCGGGGAGCTGTTTTTT. Its protein is CASSLDRTGELFF. The chain carries TRBV7-3 and TRBJ2-2, with D uncertain. The CDR3 extends over 13 amino acids. With 6 bases removed from V and 4 bases from J, the gap between germline ends came to 9 bases. The germline V gene has CDR1 SGHTA and CDR2 FQGTGA.

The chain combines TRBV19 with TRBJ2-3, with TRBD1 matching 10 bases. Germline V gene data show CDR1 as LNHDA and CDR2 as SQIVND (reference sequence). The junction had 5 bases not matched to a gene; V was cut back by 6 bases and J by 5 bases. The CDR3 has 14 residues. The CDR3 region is CASSDRGRGDTQYF. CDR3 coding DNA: TGTGCCAGTAGCGACAGGGGGCGCGGAGATACGCAGTATTTT. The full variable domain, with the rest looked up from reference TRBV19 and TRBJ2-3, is DGGITQSPKYLFRKEGQNVTLSCEQNLNHDAMYWYRQDPGQGLRLIYYSQIVNDFQKGDIAEGYSVSREKKESFPLTVTSAQKNPTAFYLCASSDRGRGDTQYFGPGTRLTVL.

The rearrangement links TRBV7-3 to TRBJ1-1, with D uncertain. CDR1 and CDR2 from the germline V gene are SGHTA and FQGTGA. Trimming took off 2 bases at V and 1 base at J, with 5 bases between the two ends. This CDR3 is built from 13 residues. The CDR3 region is CASSLDKNTEAFF. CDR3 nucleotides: TGTGCCAGCAGCTTAGACAAGAACACTGAAGCTTTCTTT.

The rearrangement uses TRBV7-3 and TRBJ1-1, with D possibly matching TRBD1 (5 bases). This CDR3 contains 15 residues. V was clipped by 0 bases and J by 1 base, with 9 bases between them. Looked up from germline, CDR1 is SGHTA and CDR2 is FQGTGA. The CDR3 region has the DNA TGTGCCAGCAGCTTAACGTCGGGGCGGAACACTGAAGCTTTCTTT. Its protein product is CASSLTSGRNTEAFF.

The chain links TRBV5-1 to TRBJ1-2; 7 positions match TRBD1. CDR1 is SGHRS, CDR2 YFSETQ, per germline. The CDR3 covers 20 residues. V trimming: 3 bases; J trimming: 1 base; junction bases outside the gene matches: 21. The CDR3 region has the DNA TGCGCCAGCAGCTCTGGGGCAATGGGACAGACCGCGATAAATAACTATGGCTACACCTTC. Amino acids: CASSSGAMGQTAINNYGYTF.

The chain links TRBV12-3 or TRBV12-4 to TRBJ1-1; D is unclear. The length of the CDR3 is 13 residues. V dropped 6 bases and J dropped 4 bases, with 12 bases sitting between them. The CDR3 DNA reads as TGTGCCAGCAGCCTCCAGGTGTCCACTGAAGCTTTCTTT. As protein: CASSLQVSTEAFF.

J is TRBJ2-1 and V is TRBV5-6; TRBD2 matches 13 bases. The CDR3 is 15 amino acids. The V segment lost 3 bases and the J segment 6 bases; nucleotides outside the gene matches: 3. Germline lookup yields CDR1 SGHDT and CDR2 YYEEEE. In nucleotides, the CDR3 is TGTGCCAGCAGCTCGACTAGCGGGAGGCGCAATGAGCAGTTCTTC. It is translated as CASSSTSGRRNEQFF. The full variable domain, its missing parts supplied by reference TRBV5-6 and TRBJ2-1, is DAGVTQSPTHLIKTRGQQVTLRCSPKSGHDTVSWYQQALGQGPQFIFQYYEEEERQRGNFPDRFSGHQFPNYSSELNVNALLLGDSALYLCASSSTSGRRNEQFFGPGTRLTVL.

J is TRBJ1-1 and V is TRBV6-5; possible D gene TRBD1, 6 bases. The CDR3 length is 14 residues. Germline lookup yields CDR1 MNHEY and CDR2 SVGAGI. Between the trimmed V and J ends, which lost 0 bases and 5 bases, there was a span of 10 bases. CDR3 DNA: TGTGCCAGCAGTTACTCACAGGGCTGGACTGAAGCTTTCTTT. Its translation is CASSYSQGWTEAFF.

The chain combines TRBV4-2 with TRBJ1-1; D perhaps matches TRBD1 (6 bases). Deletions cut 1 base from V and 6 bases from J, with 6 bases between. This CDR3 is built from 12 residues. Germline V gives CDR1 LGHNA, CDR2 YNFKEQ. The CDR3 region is CASSQGGPEAFF. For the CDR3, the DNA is TGTGCCAGCAGCCAAGGGGGGCCTGAAGCTTTCTTT.

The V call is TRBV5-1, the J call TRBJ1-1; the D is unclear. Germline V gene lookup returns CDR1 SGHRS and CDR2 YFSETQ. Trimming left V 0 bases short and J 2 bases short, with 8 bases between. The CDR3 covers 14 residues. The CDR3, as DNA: TGCGCCAGCAGCTTGGTCCAGACCAACACTGAAGCTTTCTTT. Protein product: CASSLVQTNTEAFF.

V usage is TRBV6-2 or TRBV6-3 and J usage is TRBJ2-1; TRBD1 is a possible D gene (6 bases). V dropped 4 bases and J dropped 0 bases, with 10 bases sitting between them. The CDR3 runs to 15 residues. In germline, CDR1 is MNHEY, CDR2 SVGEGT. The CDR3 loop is CASSWDTSSYNEQFF. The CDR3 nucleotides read TGTGCCAGCAGTTGGGACACGAGCTCCTACAATGAGCAGTTCTTC.

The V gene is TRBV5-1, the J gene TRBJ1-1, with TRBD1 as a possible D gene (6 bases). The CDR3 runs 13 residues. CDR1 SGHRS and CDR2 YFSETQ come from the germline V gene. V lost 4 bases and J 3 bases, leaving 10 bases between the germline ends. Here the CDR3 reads CASSPRTDTEAFF. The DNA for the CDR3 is TGCGCCAGCAGCCCCCGGACAGACACTGAAGCTTTCTTT.

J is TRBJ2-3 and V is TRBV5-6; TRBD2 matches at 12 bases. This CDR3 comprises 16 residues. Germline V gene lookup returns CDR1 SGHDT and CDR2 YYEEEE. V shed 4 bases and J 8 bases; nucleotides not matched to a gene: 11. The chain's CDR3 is CASSGATSGSFGTQYF. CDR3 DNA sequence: TGTGCCAGCAGCGGGGCGACTAGCGGGAGTTTTGGTACGCAGTATTTT.

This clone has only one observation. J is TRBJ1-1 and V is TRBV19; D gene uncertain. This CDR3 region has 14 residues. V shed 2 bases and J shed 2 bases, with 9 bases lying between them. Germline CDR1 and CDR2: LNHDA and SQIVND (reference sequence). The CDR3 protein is CASSIPGVNTEAFF. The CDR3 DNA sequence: TGTGCCAGTAGTATACCGGGAGTCAACACTGAAGCTTTCTTT.

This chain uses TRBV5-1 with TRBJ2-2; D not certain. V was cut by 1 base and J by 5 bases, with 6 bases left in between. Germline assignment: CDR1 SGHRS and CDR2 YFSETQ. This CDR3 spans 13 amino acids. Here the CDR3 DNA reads TGCGCCAGCAGCTTGTGGTTTACCGGGGAGCTGTTTTTT. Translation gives CASSLWFTGELFF.

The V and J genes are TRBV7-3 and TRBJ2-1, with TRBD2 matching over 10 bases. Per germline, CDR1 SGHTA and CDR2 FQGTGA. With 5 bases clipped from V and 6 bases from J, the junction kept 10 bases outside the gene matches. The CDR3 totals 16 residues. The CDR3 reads CASSPNPGLAFNEQFF. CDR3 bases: TGTGCCAGCAGCCCAAACCCGGGACTAGCGTTCAATGAGCAGTTCTTC.

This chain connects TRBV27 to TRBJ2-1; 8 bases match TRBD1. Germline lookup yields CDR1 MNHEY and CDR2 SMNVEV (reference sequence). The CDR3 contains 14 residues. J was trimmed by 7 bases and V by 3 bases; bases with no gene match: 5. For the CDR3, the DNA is TGTGCCAGCAGTTTCTTCGGACAGGGAAATGAGCAGTTCTTC. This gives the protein CASSFFGQGNEQFF.

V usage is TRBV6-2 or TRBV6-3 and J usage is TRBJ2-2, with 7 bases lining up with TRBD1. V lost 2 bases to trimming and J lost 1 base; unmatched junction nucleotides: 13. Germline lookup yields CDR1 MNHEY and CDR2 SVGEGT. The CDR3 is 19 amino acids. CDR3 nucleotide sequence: TGTGCCAGCAGTTACCCCGGACAGGATCGATCAGAGAACACCGGGGAGCTGTTTTTT. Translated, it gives CASSYPGQDRSENTGELFF.

CDR3 coding DNA: TGCGCCAGCAGCTTACGGGTGGGGACTGAAGCTTTCTTT. It encodes CASSLRVGTEAFF. The chain recombines TRBV5-1 with TRBJ1-1; D ambiguous. The CDR3 extends over 13 amino acids. The V and J ends lost 2 bases and 5 bases respectively, with 10 bases between them. Per germline, CDR1 SGHRS and CDR2 YFSETQ.

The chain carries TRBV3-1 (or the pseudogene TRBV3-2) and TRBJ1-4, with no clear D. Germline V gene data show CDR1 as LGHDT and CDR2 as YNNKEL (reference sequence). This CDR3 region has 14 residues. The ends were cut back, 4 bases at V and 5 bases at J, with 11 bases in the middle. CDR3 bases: TGTGCCAGCAGCCGGGAAGCCATCAATGAAAAACTGTTTTTT. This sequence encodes CASSREAINEKLFF.

The CDR3 loop reads CASRRGETQYF. CDR3 in DNA: TGTGCCAGCAGAAGGGGAGAGACCCAGTACTTC. V and J are TRBV7-2 and TRBJ2-5, with D perhaps matching TRBD1 (5 bases). This CDR3 region has 11 residues. CDR1 SGHTA and CDR2 FQGNSA come from the germline V gene. Trimming took off 6 bases at V and 4 bases at J, with 6 bases between the two ends.

The CDR3 coding sequence is TGTGCCAGCAGCTATCTTAAGGTCTCCTACAATGAGCAGTTCTTC. Translated, it gives CASSYLKVSYNEQFF. V gene TRBV5-6 combines with J gene TRBJ2-1; D remains ambiguous. The CDR3 totals 15 residues. Between the trimmed V and J ends, which lost 3 bases and 0 bases, there was a span of 10 bases. Germline V CDR1 and CDR2: SGHDT, YYEEEE.